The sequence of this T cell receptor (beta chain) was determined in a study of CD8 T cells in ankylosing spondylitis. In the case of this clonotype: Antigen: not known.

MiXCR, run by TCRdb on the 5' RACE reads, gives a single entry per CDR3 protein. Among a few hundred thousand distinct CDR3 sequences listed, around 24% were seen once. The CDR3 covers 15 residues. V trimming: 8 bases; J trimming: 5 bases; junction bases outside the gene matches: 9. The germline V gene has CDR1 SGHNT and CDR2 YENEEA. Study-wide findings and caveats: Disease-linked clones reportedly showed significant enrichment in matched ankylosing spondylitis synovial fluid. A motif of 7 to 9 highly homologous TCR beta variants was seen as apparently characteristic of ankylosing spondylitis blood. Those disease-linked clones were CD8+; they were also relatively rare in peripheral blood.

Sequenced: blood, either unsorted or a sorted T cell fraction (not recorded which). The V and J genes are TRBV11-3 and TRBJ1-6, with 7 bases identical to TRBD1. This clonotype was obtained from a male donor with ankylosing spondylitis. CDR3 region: CASGFGTENNSPLHF. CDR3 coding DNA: TGTGCCAGCGGGTTCGGGACAGAAAATAATTCACCCCTCCACTTT.